This T cell receptor beta chain was captured in a study of blood T cell repertoires in COVID-19. Turning to the study itself: There were acute and convalescent COVID-19 samples, and they came from the United States, Italy and Spain. T cells, B-cell-depleted T cells, or PBMCs supplied cDNA or gDNA.

CDR3 length: 13 amino acids. The V end was cut by 3 bases, the J end by 6 bases, with 12 bases between. Germline V lookup: CDR1 SGHAT, CDR2 FQDESV (reference sequence). How the authors handled the data: Reference gene primer amplification gave nucleated cell count estimates. Assay: immunoSEQ multiplex PCR; the TCRdb copy retains only in-frame clones and omits some. V, J and clone size were drawn from that table, and D and trimming were deduced from the DNA. The table shows some 70,000 clones, with roughly 88% occurring only once. The J gene is TRBJ2-7, the V gene TRBV11-1; no firm D call. Sequencing input: peripheral blood. This clonotype originated in a human donor in a cohort sampled during active COVID-19. The CDR3 reads CASSFGGSGEQYF. CDR3 sequence (DNA): TGTGCCAGCAGCTTCGGTGGGTCGGGCGAGCAGTACTTC. Filled out from reference TRBV11-1 and TRBJ2-7, the complete variable domain reads EAEVAQSPRYKITEKSQAVAFWCDPISGHATLYWYRQILGQGPELLVQFQDESVVDDSQLPKDRFSAERLKGVDSTLKIQPAELGDSAMYLCASSFGGSGEQYFGPGTRLTVT.